This TCR beta chain was captured by sequencing in a study of blood T cell repertoires in COVID-19 (dated by TCRdb to 2018 to 2020). Regarding the study in general: The collaborator samples originated in the United States, Italy and Spain and spanned the acute and convalescent phases of COVID-19. The prospective study material was composed of cDNA or gDNA derived from T cells, B-cell-depleted T cells, or PBMCs. Subjects who had been exposed to COVID-19, were actively infected with it, or had recovered from it provided the deeply sampled blood TCRbeta repertoires that made up the dataset. The repertoires were released in a freely available public database meant as a resource for research on the immune response to SARS-CoV-2. The samples were drawn from the first 160 participants of the ongoing ImmuneRACE study and from over 950 subjects provided by 6 global collaborators. Sample metadata almost always included a de-identified subject ID, COVID-19 status, age in years and sex. HLA class I and class II types, where available, came from metadata supplied by the sample provider rather than from assay-based typing.

TCRbeta CDR3 regions were amplified from genomic DNA using the immunoSEQ Assay, a bias-controlled multiplex PCR. As for the authors' bioinformatics: The number of nucleated cells in each sample was estimated by amplification of reference gene primers within the assay. To quantify the absolute abundance of each unique TCRbeta CDR3 rearrangement, sequence reads were collapsed and filtered. For each sample, productive Simpson clonality was calculated as the square root of Simpson's diversity index across productive rearrangements. This immuneACCESS table, as held by TCRdb, lists in-frame sequences with V and J called but not all clones. Of the missing ones, under half trace to an unresolved V gene in checked studies; the others have no known cause. The V and J calls and clone size are taken from that table; D and trimming were inferred from the DNA. The sample table records 350,000 or so clones; 92% of these occur just once. The biggest ten clones account for approximately 17% of the sample.

At the junction V is shortened by 2 bases and J by 9 bases; bases outside the gene matches: 3. Counted from cysteine to phenylalanine, this CDR3 has 13 amino acids. The sequence is cut down to CDR3 DNA, 39 bases in frame from base 1. On the study overall, not on this receptor specifically: The amount of clinical and demographic metadata varied by source and participant and was provided uncurated.

Participants in the prospective study were aged roughly 18 to 90 years, lived in about two dozen United States geographic areas, and enrolled through a virtual design. Cohort assignment in the prospective study relied on participant-reported clinical history from a screening survey and a study questionnaire. ImmuneRACE Cohort 3 recovered participants were defined by two consecutive negative NP/OP PCR tests, healthcare professional clearance, or symptom resolution. In the prospective study, mobile phlebotomists collected whole blood, serum and a nasopharyngeal or oropharyngeal swab from each participant. Participants in the prospective study had the option to provide additional blood draws and questionnaires over a 2-month period. Before DNA extraction, prospective study blood samples were shipped either frozen or at room temperature. About this clone: The clone's antigen remains unknown. No much larger clone is present one base from it, and per-base qualities are unavailable.

This TCR was sampled from a woman younger than 45 who had recovered from COVID-19. The sequenced sample consisted of PBMCs or T cells enriched from blood (not recorded which). The rearrangement combines TRBV12-3 or TRBV12-4 with TRBJ2-1; 8 of the junction bases match TRBD1. The CDR3 sequence is CASSLLQGAEQFF. The DNA sequence is TGTGCCAGCAGTTTACTCCAGGGGGCTGAGCAGTTCTTC.